These 13 T cell receptor beta chains share one sample of origin, sequenced in a study of T cell repertoires in cytomegalovirus infection. MiXCR, run by TCRdb on the reads, gives a single entry per CDR3 protein. The data show hundreds of thousands of distinct CDR3 sequences, with 20% to 30% seen just once and 6.5% to 10% held by the top ten. Sequenced sample: CD8+ T cells from PBMCs. The receptors shown here come from a human donor in good health (CMV status not recorded). Some clones in this sample may be carry-over from other donors' samples.

This clonotype was seen a few times. The J gene is TRBJ2-1, the V gene TRBV6-5; D may be TRBD1 or TRBD2 (5 bases each). CDR1 and CDR2 (germline): MNHEY, SVGAGI. Trimming took 2 bases from V and 16 from J, leaving 18 bases between them. The CDR3 covers 13 residues. The CDR3 region is CASSYNEEGRAFF. The DNA for the CDR3 is TGTGCCAGCAGTTACAACGAAGAGGGGCGGGCCTTCTTC.

Details on this clonotype: One end of the junction varies from germline; a read error may be responsible. This sequence joins TRBV28 and TRBJ1-6; tentative D call: TRBD1 (5 bases). The V gene's germline CDR1 is MDHEN and CDR2 SYDVKM. The CDR3 totals 17 residues. The DNA for the CDR3 is TGTACCAGCAGTCCGGAAAGGGGACGGGGCTATGATTCACCCCTCCACTTT. The encoded protein is CTSSPERGRGYDSPLHF.

The J gene is TRBJ2-1, the V gene TRBV10-3; D possibly uses TRBD1 or TRBD2 (5 bases each). The CDR3 has 13 residues. V dropped 8 bases and J dropped 7 bases, with 15 bases sitting between them. Germline CDR1 and CDR2: ENHRY and SYGVKD. As DNA, the CDR3 is TGTGCCATCCGGGACGAAGGGGTGAATGAGCAGTTCTTC. Translating gives CAIRDEGVNEQFF.

CDR3 residues: CASSESRGRTKNIQYF. DNA for the CDR3: TGTGCCAGCAGTGAGAGCAGGGGGCGAACCAAAAACATTCAGTACTTC. This rearrangement joins TRBV2 to TRBJ2-4; 8 nucleotides agree with TRBD1. CDR1 SNHLY and CDR2 FYNNEI come from the germline V gene. The CDR3 totals 16 residues. Trimming cost V 3 bases and J 2 bases; bases outside gene matches: 6.

This clonotype occurred many times. The rearrangement uses TRBV7-9 and TRBJ2-7; D is uncertain. In germline, CDR1 is SEHNR, CDR2 FQNEAQ (reference sequence). V dropped 2 bases and J dropped 2 bases, with 7 bases sitting between them. The CDR3 extends over 13 amino acids. The chain's CDR3 is CASSLLVTYEQYF. DNA for the CDR3: TGTGCCAGCAGCTTACTGGTGACCTACGAGCAGTACTTC.

The chain combines TRBV2 with TRBJ2-1, with 10 bases that match TRBD1. Germline CDR1 is SNHLY and CDR2 is FYNNEI. With V trimmed by 6 bases and J by 3 bases, 5 bases remained unmatched. The CDR3 spans 15 residues. The CDR3 nucleotides read TGTGCCAGCAGGGGGGACAGGGGATTCTACAATGAGCAGTTCTTC. It is translated as CASRGDRGFYNEQFF.

This clonotype was picked up a small number of times. The rearrangement uses TRBV29-1 and TRBJ1-1; D possibly corresponds to TRBD1 (6 bases). Germline lookup yields CDR1 SQVTM and CDR2 ANQGSEA. This CDR3 is built from 14 residues. Between the trimmed V and J ends, which lost 3 bases and 4 bases, there was a span of 15 bases. The CDR3 reads CSVDPGAYLTEAFF. The CDR3 region has the DNA TGCAGCGTTGATCCAGGGGCCTACCTCACTGAAGCTTTCTTT. Supplemented by reference TRBV29-1 and TRBJ1-1, the full variable domain reads SAVISQKPSRDICQRGTSLTIQCQVDSQVTMMFWYRQQPGQSLTLIATANQGSEATYESGFVIDKFPISRPNLTFSTLTVSNMSPEDSSIYLCSVDPGAYLTEAFFGQGTRLTVV.

This chain links TRBV15 with TRBJ2-3; no firm D call. The V end lost 4 bases, the J end lost 4 bases, and 18 bases lay between the germline ends. The CDR3 is made up of 16 amino acids. CDR1 LNHNV and CDR2 YYDKDF come from the germline V gene (reference sequence). The CDR3 protein is CATSTTNRRLADTQYF. The CDR3 nucleotides read TGTGCCACCAGCACTACTAACAGAAGATTGGCAGATACGCAGTATTTT.

With respect to this clonotype: A much larger clone differs from this one at a single base, so this may be a read error. V gene TRBV10-1 combines with J gene TRBJ1-2; D not certain. Looked up from germline, CDR1 is WNHNN and CDR2 is SYGVQD (reference sequence). The CDR3 loop spans 14 amino acids. The V end lost 0 bases, the J end lost 6 bases, and 11 bases lay between the germline ends. CDR3 sequence reads: CASSESETAHGYTF. CDR3 sequence (DNA): TGCGCCAGCAGTGAGTCCGAGACGGCCCATGGCTACACCTTC.

This clonotype was observed at least ten times. The V call is TRBV20-1, the J call TRBJ2-3; maybe TRBD2 (6 bases). The germline gives CDR1 DFQATT, CDR2 SNEGSKA (reference sequence). The V gene lost 0 bases and the J gene lost 5 bases, with 15 bases spanning the gap. This CDR3 has 15 amino acids. CDR3 protein: CSARDTVRGGDTQYF. CDR3 sequence (DNA): TGCAGTGCTAGAGATACCGTTCGGGGAGGAGATACGCAGTATTTT.

As concerns this clonotype: This may arise from a read error, as a much more abundant clone is one base away. V is TRBV28 and J is TRBJ2-7; 7 bases fit TRBD1. This CDR3 comprises 12 residues. Per the germline V gene, CDR1 is MDHEN and CDR2 is SYDVKM. The CDR3 spells CVSSTGASEQYF. DNA for the CDR3: TGTGTCAGCAGTACAGGGGCCTCAGAGCAGTACTTC.

The chain carries TRBV29-1 and TRBJ2-7; D assignment may be TRBD1 or TRBD2 (5 bases each). The CDR3 totals 14 residues. Trimming left V 2 bases short and J 3 bases short, with 14 bases between. Germline V CDR1 and CDR2: SQVTM, ANQGSEA. The CDR3 DNA is TGCAGCGTTGAAACGGGGCGGTATGACTACGAGCAGTACTTC. This gives the protein CSVETGRYDYEQYF.

This clonotype has only one observation. The gene calls are TRBV7-9 and TRBJ1-1; the D is unclear. V was clipped by 1 base and J by 2 bases, with 14 bases between them. Per germline, CDR1 SEHNR and CDR2 FQNEAQ (reference sequence). The CDR3 is 16 residues long. The CDR3 DNA is TGTGCCAGCAGCTTAGAGCCACCGGGCCTCAACACTGAAGCTTTCTTT. Its protein is CASSLEPPGLNTEAFF. Looking up the rest from reference TRBV7-9 and TRBJ1-1 gives the full variable domain: DTGVSQNPRHKITKRGQNVTFRCDPISEHNRLYWYRQTLGQGPEFLTYFQNEAQLEKSRLLSDRFSAERPKGSFSTLEIQRTEQGDSAMYLCASSLEPPGLNTEAFFGQGTRLTVV.